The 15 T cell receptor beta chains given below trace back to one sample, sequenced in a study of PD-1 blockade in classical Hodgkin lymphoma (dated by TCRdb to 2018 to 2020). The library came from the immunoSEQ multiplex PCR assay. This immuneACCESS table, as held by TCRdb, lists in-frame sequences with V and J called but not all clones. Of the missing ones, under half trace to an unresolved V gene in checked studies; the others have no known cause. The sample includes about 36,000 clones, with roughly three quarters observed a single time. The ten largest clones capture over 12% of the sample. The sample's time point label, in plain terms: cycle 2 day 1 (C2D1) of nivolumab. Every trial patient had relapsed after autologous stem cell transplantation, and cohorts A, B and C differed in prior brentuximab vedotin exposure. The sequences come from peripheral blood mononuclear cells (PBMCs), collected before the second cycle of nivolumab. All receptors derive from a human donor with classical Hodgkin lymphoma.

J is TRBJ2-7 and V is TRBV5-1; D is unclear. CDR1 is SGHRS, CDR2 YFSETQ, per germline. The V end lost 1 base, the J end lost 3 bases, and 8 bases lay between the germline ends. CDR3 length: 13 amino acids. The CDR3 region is CASSLNPFYEQYF. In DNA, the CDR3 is TGCGCCAGCAGCTTGAACCCGTTCTACGAGCAGTACTTC.

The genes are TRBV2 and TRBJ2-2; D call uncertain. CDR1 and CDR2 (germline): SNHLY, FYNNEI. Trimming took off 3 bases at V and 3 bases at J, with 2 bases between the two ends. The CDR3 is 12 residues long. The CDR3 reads CASSDDTGELFF. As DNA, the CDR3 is TGTGCCAGCAGTGATGACACCGGGGAGCTGTTTTTT.

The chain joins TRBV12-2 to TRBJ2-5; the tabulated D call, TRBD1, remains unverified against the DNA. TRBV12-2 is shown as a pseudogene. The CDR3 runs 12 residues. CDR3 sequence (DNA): TGTGCGGGAAATAACAGGAAAGAGACCCAGTACTTC. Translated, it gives CAGNNRKETQYF.

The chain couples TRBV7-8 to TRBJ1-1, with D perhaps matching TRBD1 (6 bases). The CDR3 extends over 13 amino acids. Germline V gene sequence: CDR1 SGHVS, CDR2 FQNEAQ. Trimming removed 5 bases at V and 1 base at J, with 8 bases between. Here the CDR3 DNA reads TGTGCCAGCAGCACGGACAGGAACACTGAAGCTTTCTTT. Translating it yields CASSTDRNTEAFF.

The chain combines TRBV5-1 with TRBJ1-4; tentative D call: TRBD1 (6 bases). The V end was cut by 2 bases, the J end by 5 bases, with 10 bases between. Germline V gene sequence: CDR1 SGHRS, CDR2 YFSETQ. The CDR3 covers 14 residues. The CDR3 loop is CASSFTGTNEKLFF. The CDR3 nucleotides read TGCGCCAGCAGCTTTACAGGGACGAATGAAAAACTGTTTTTT.

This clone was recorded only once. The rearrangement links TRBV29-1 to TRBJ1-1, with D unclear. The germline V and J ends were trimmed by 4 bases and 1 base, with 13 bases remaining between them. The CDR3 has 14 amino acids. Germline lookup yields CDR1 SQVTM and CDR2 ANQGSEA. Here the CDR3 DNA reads TGCAGCGTTGGAGGCAGGCTATCGAACACTGAAGCTTTCTTT. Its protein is CSVGGRLSNTEAFF.

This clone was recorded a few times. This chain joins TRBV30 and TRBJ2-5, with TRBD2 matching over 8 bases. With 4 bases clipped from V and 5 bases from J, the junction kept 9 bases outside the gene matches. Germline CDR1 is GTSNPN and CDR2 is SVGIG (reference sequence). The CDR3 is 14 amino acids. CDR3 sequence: CAWTPAGAEETQYF. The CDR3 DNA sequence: TGTGCCTGGACCCCAGCGGGGGCGGAGGAGACCCAGTACTTC.

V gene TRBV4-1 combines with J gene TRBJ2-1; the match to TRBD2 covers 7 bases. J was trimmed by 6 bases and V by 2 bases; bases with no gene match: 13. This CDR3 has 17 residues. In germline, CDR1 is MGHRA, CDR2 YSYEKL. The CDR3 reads CASSQLGVVIAGNEQFF. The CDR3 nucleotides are TGCGCCAGCAGCCAACTGGGAGTAGTTATAGCGGGCAATGAGCAGTTCTTC.

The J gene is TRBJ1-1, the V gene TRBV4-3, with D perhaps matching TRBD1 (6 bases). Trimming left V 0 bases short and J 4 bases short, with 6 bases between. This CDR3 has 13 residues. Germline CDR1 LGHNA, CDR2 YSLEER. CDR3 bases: TGCGCCAGCAGCCAAGAAGGGGGCACTGAAGCTTTCTTT. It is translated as CASSQEGGTEAFF.

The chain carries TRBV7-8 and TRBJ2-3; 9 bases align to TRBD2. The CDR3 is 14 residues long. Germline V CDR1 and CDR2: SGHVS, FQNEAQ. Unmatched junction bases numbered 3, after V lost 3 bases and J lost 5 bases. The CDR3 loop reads CASSFSGRIDTQYF. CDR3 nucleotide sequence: TGTGCCAGCAGCTTTAGCGGGAGAATAGATACGCAGTATTTT.

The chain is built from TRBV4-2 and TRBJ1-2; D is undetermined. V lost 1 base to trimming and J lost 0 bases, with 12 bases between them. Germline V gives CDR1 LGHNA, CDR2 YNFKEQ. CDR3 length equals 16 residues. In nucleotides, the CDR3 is TGTGCCAGCAGCCAAGGTCTCGAGCTAGCTAACTATGGCTACACCTTC. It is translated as CASSQGLELANYGYTF.

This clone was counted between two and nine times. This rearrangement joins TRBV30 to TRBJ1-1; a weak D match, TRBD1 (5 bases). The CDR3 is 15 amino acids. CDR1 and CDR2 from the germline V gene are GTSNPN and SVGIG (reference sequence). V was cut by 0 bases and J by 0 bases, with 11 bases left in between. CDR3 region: CAWSVPGRVNTEAFF. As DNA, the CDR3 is TGTGCCTGGAGTGTACCGGGCAGGGTGAACACTGAAGCTTTCTTT.

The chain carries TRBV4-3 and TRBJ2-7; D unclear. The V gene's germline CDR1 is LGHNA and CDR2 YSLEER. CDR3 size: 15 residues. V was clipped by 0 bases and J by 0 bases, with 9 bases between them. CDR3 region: CASSQDWVYSYEQYF. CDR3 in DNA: TGCGCCAGCAGCCAAGACTGGGTTTACTCCTACGAGCAGTACTTC.

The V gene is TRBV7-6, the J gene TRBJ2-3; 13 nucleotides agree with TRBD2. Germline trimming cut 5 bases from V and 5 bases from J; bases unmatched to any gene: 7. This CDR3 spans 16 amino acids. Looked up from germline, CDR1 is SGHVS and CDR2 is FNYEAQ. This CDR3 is CASSLQGLAGLDTQYF. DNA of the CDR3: TGTGCCAGCAGCCTACAGGGACTAGCGGGACTAGATACGCAGTATTTT. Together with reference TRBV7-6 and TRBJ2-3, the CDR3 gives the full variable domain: GAGVSQSPRYKVTKRGQDVALRCDPISGHVSLYWYRQALGQGPEFLTYFNYEAQQDKSGLPNDRFSAERPEGSISTLTIQRTEQRDSAMYRCASSLQGLAGLDTQYFGPGTRLTVL.

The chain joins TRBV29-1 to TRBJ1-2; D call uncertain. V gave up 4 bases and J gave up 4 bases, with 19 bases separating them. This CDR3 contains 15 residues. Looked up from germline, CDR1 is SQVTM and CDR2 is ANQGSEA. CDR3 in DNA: TGCAGCGTTGGGTTCGGGCAGAAGAACTCCTATGGCTACACCTTC. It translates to CSVGFGQKNSYGYTF.